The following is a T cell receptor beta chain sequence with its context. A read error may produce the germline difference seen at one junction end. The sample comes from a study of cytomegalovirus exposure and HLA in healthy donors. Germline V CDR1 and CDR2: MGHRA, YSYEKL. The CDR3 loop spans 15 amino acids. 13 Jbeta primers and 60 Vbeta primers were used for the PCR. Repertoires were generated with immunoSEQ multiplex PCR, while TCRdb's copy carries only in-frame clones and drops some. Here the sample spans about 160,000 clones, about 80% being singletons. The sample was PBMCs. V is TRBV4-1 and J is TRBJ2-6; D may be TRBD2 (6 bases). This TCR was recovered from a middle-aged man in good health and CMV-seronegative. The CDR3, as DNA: TGCGCCAGCTCGGGGGAAGGAACTGGGGCCAACGGCCTGACTTTC. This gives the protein CASSGEGTGANGLTF.